The following is a T cell receptor beta chain sequence with its context. Random hexamers primed reverse transcription of about 0.5 to 1 ug RNA. Amplification of TCR beta CDR3 by immunoSEQ multiplex PCR spanned 54 Vbeta and 13 Jbeta. TCRdb re-analysed the immunoSEQ multiplex PCR reads in MiXCR, keeping a single row per CDR3 protein. This sample carries 150,000 to 180,000 distinct CDR3 sequences, less than 97% of them seen once, and the ten largest clones take approximately 0.15%. CDR3 size: 13 residues. Deletions cut 3 bases from V and 7 bases from J, with 11 bases between. The germline V gene has CDR1 SGDLS and CDR2 YYNGEE. This record belongs to a study of CD8 T cells in Susac syndrome. From blood CD8+ and CD4+ T cells, TCR beta sequences were generated. The patients serving as multiple sclerosis controls were treatment-naive. They had stable or active relapsing-remitting disease and fulfilled revised McDonald criteria. It was negative isolation that provided the CD8+ and CD4+ T cells, whereas TEMRA cells were enriched by FACS.

This chain joins TRBV9 and TRBJ2-1; unclear D gene. The sequence came from a human donor with multiple sclerosis. Sequencing was done on a sample of CD8+ T cells from PBMCs. The CDR3 is CASSDLQENEQFF. DNA for the CDR3: TGTGCCAGCAGCGATTTACAAGAAAATGAGCAGTTCTTC.